The 8 T cell receptor beta chains presented below share a single source sample, sequenced in a study of cytomegalovirus exposure and HLA in healthy donors. It was with 60 Vbeta and 13 Jbeta primers that the PCR ran. Only in-frame clones appear in the TCRdb table, and some are missing; sequencing was by immunoSEQ multiplex PCR. The sample includes about 200,000 clones, 79% of them seen just once. The sequenced material came from PBMCs. The receptors derive from a girl between 5 and 17 years old in good health and CMV-seropositive.

V is TRBV29-1 and J is TRBJ2-5; 8 bases line up with TRBD2. The CDR3 length is 13 residues. Per germline, CDR1 SQVTM and CDR2 ANQGSEA. V lost 5 bases, J lost 5 bases, and 7 bases stayed unmatched. CDR3 residues: CSVRGGLQETQYF. Here the CDR3 DNA reads TGCAGCGTTCGGGGGGGCCTACAGGAGACCCAGTACTTC.

The chain combines TRBV5-1 with TRBJ2-1; 8 bases map to TRBD2. The CDR3 is 13 amino acids. V lost 7 bases and J lost 6; bases outside the gene matches: 6. Germline CDR1 and CDR2: SGHRS and YFSETQ. As DNA, the CDR3 is TGCGCCAGCGAAGGACTAGCTCCCAATGAGCAGTTCTTC. It codes for CASEGLAPNEQFF.

The CDR3 DNA sequence: TGTGCCAGTAGTATAGCTCGGGACACTTCCTACGAGCAGTACTTC. Encoded protein: CASSIARDTSYEQYF. This chain uses TRBV19 with TRBJ2-7; tentatively, D is TRBD1 (6 bases). V was shortened by 1 base and J by 1 base, with 11 bases between the two germline ends. The CDR3 has 15 amino acids. Germline assignment: CDR1 LNHDA and CDR2 SQIVND (reference sequence).

Only one count was recorded for this clone. The gene calls are TRBV4-1 and TRBJ1-5; no reliable D call. Germline V gives CDR1 MGHRA, CDR2 YSYEKL. The CDR3 consists of 16 residues. The V gene lost 0 bases and the J gene lost 3 bases, with 12 bases spanning the gap. CDR3 coding DNA: TGCGCCAGCAGCCAAGAATATTCCGGGGTCAATCAGCCCCAGCATTTT. It specifies CASSQEYSGVNQPQHF.

This rearrangement joins TRBV11-2 to TRBJ1-5; weak D call: TRBD1 (5 bases). Germline V lookup: CDR1 SGHAT, CDR2 FQNNGV. V was pared by 0 bases and J by 7 bases, with 13 bases between. The CDR3 covers 15 residues. The CDR3 sequence: CASSLDWGGGQPQHF. The DNA of the CDR3 is TGTGCCAGCAGCTTAGACTGGGGCGGTGGCCAGCCCCAGCATTTT.

The chain joins TRBV5-8 to TRBJ2-5, with 12 bases that match TRBD2. J lost 1 base, V lost 4 bases, and 2 bases had no gene match. The CDR3 covers 15 residues. CDR1 SGHTS and CDR2 YDEGEE come from the germline V gene. The CDR3 here is CASSRTSGAQETQYF. CDR3 nucleotides: TGTGCCAGCAGCCGGACTAGCGGGGCCCAAGAGACCCAGTACTTC.

The chain links TRBV27 to TRBJ1-1; D perhaps matches TRBD1 (6 bases). Looked up from germline, CDR1 is MNHEY and CDR2 is SMNVEV (reference sequence). There are 18 residues in the CDR3. Between the trimmed V and J ends, which lost 1 base and 3 bases, there was a span of 21 bases. The CDR3 DNA reads TGTGCCAGCAGTTTATTTCCCCCATACAGGGATGAATACACTGAAGCTTTCTTT. The encoded protein is CASSLFPPYRDEYTEAFF.

The V and J genes are TRBV7-2 and TRBJ2-5; 7 nucleotides agree with TRBD1. Germline CDR1 is SGHTA and CDR2 is FQGNSA. This CDR3 region has 13 residues. V shed 5 bases, J shed 4 bases, and the junction held 4 bases outside the gene matches. This CDR3 reads CASSQTGVETQYF. For the CDR3, the DNA is TGTGCCAGCAGCCAAACAGGGGTAGAGACCCAGTACTTC.